The 19 T cell receptor beta chains listed next were all sequenced from one sample in a study of OX40 agonist ivuxolimab in advanced cancers. Assay: immunoSEQ multiplex PCR; the TCRdb copy retains only in-frame clones and omits some. The sample gives 65,000 to 85,000 clones, about 90% of which show up once; 7.6% is in the top ten. Specimen: CD4+ or CD8+ T cells sorted from blood, collected in a trial of the OX40 agonist ivuxolimab. These TCRs come from an adult with an advanced solid tumor such as melanoma, head and neck, liver or kidney cancer.

The rearrangement joins TRBV7-6 to TRBJ2-7, with 7 bases identical to TRBD2. Germline V gene lookup returns CDR1 SGHVS and CDR2 FNYEAQ. The CDR3 is made up of 14 amino acids. The junction had 6 bases not matched to a gene; V was cut back by 3 bases and J by 4 bases. The CDR3: CASSFGTSEYEQYF. The DNA for the CDR3 is TGTGCCAGCAGCTTCGGTACTAGCGAATACGAGCAGTACTTC.

In its sample, this clone was seen once. V and J are TRBV5-1 and TRBJ2-7; D possibly corresponds to TRBD2 (7 bases). CDR3 length equals 14 residues. Germline V gene sequence: CDR1 SGHRS, CDR2 YFSETQ. The V and J ends lost 6 bases and 4 bases respectively, with 17 bases between them. The chain's CDR3 is CASKEGGAGYEQYF. As DNA, the CDR3 is TGCGCCAGCAAAGAGGGGGGGGCCGGGTACGAGCAGTACTTC.

The gene calls are TRBV27 and TRBJ1-1, with D possibly being TRBD1 (5 bases). The germline V gene encodes CDR1 MNHEY and CDR2 SMNVEV (reference sequence). The CDR3 is 14 residues long. Trimming pared 5 bases from V and 1 base from J, leaving 11 bases between. CDR3: CASSADSPNTEAFF. The CDR3 DNA follows: TGTGCCAGCAGTGCCGACAGTCCGAACACTGAAGCTTTCTTT.

This chain connects TRBV27 to TRBJ1-3; 7 nucleotides match TRBD1. Losses at the gene ends were 6 bases for V and 0 bases for J; bases not matched to a gene: 5. The germline V gene encodes CDR1 MNHEY and CDR2 SMNVEV (reference sequence). This CDR3 comprises 15 residues. As DNA, the CDR3 is TGTGCCAGCAGCCCAGGGGGGGCCTCTGGAAACACCATATATTTT. Translating it yields CASSPGGASGNTIYF.

V usage is TRBV5-1 and J usage is TRBJ2-3; D is undetermined. This CDR3 contains 14 residues. CDR1 is SGHRS, CDR2 YFSETQ, per germline. Trimming pared 2 bases from V and 6 bases from J, leaving 13 bases between. CDR3 DNA sequence: TGCGCCAGCAGCTTTGTACCCGAAGCCGATACGCAGTATTTT. Translating it yields CASSFVPEADTQYF.

J is TRBJ2-7 and V is TRBV29-1; 7 bases are shared with TRBD1. CDR3 length: 13 amino acids. Per germline, CDR1 SQVTM and CDR2 ANQGSEA. V lost 5 bases, J lost 0 bases, and 4 bases stayed unmatched. The CDR3 is CSVTGVDSYEQYF. The CDR3 DNA is TGCAGCGTTACAGGGGTAGACTCCTACGAGCAGTACTTC.

This clone has just one count. The chain carries TRBV5-1 and TRBJ2-7; D might be TRBD2 (5 bases). CDR1 and CDR2 from the germline V gene are SGHRS and YFSETQ. V lost 3 bases and J lost 3, with 10 bases in between. This CDR3 spans 13 amino acids. This chain's CDR3 is CASSSGRGYEQYF. In DNA, the CDR3 is TGCGCCAGCAGCTCCGGACGGGGCTACGAGCAGTACTTC.

The J gene is TRBJ2-3, the V gene TRBV29-1; no definite D call. Germline-derived CDR1 and CDR2 are SQVTM and ANQGSEA. The CDR3 runs 16 residues. V was pared by 2 bases and J by 2 bases, with 17 bases between. The CDR3 coding sequence is TGCAGCGTTGAATCGATCCTAGAAGCCACCACAGATACGCAGTATTTT. Its translation is CSVESILEATTDTQYF.

Remarks on this clone: At one end the junction does not follow the germline gene, possibly because of a read error. This sequence joins TRBV7-7 and TRBJ2-7; weak D call: TRBD1 (6 bases). Looked up from germline, CDR1 is SSHAT and CDR2 is FNYEAQ (reference sequence). This CDR3 has 13 residues. The CDR3 region is CASSPSRGYEQYF. The CDR3 DNA follows: TGTGCTAGCAGCCCCAGTAGGGGGTACGAGCAGTACTTC.

The chain is built from TRBV5-1 and TRBJ1-5; D is undetermined. With 5 bases removed from V and 3 bases from J, the gap between germline ends came to 15 bases. CDR1 and CDR2 from the germline V gene are SGHRS and YFSETQ. This CDR3 is 15 amino acids long. CDR3 sequence (DNA): TGCGCCAGCAGGTCGACGGGTAATTCCAATCAGCCCCAGCATTTT. Translation gives CASRSTGNSNQPQHF.

For the CDR3, the DNA is TGTGCCAGCAGTTACTCGATAGGCGAGACATACAATGAGCAGTTCTTC. Amino acids: CASSYSIGETYNEQFF. This sequence joins TRBV6-5 and TRBJ2-1; D is unclear. The CDR3 contains 16 residues. The germline CDR1 and CDR2 sequences are MNHEY and SVGAGI. The V end was cut by 0 bases, the J end by 4 bases, with 13 bases between.

The chain is built from TRBV9 and TRBJ2-3; tentatively, D is TRBD1 (5 bases). In germline, CDR1 is SGDLS, CDR2 YYNGEE. This CDR3 region has 16 residues. Trimming cost V 1 base and J 4 bases, with 16 bases left between them. The CDR3 is CASSVTSGAGSDTQYF. For the CDR3, the DNA is TGTGCCAGCAGCGTAACCTCTGGGGCCGGCTCAGATACGCAGTATTTT.

The chain links TRBV5-1 to TRBJ2-1, with a possible D match to TRBD1 (6 bases). The CDR3 extends over 12 amino acids. Trimming took off 0 bases at V and 15 bases at J, with 13 bases between the two ends. Per germline, CDR1 SGHRS and CDR2 YFSETQ. CDR3 sequence reads: CASSLGLQGWFF. In DNA, the CDR3 is TGCGCCAGCAGCTTGGGACTTCAGGGGTGGTTCTTC.

The chain couples TRBV5-1 to TRBJ2-4; 8 bases line up with TRBD1. Germline-derived CDR1 and CDR2 are SGHRS and YFSETQ. V lost 3 bases and J lost 9; bases outside the gene matches: 20. CDR3 length: 18 residues. CDR3 sequence reads: CASSSGVSNQGALGIQYF. The CDR3 nucleotides are TGCGCCAGCAGCTCCGGGGTGAGCAATCAGGGGGCGCTTGGCATTCAGTACTTC.

The chain combines TRBV4-1 with TRBJ2-7; the match to TRBD1 covers 8 bases. V trimming: 1 base; J trimming: 1 base; junction bases outside the gene matches: 0. CDR1 MGHRA and CDR2 YSYEKL come from the germline V gene. The CDR3 consists of 14 residues. The CDR3 protein is CASSQGQGSYEQYF. In DNA, the CDR3 is TGCGCCAGCAGCCAAGGACAGGGGTCCTACGAGCAGTACTTC.

The V call is TRBV7-2, the J call TRBJ1-1; D not certain. In germline, CDR1 is SGHTA, CDR2 FQGNSA. This CDR3 has 13 amino acids. Trimming took 3 bases from V and 2 from J, leaving 7 bases between them. Here the CDR3 DNA reads TGTGCCAGCAGCTTGGCTGATAACACTGAAGCTTTCTTT. Its protein is CASSLADNTEAFF.

The CDR3 spells CASSATYSYEQYF. Written as DNA, the CDR3 is TGTGCCAGCAGCGCCACTTACTCCTACGAGCAGTACTTC. The rearrangement uses TRBV7-9 and TRBJ2-7, with unresolved D. The germline CDR1 and CDR2 sequences are SEHNR and FQNEAQ (reference sequence). V lost 5 bases to trimming and J lost 0 bases, with 8 bases between them. The CDR3 runs 13 residues. Drawing the rest from reference TRBV7-9 and TRBJ2-7, the complete variable domain is DTGVSQNPRHKITKRGQNVTFRCDPISEHNRLYWYRQTLGQGPEFLTYFQNEAQLEKSRLLSDRFSAERPKGSFSTLEIQRTEQGDSAMYLCASSATYSYEQYFGPGTRLTVT.

The rearrangement joins TRBV27 to TRBJ2-3, with a possible D match to TRBD1 (6 bases). The CDR3 is 16 residues long. Germline CDR1 MNHEY, CDR2 SMNVEV (reference sequence). V lost 8 bases and J lost 0, with 18 bases in between. Here the CDR3 reads CASGSQTGHSTDTQYF. The CDR3 DNA sequence: TGTGCCAGCGGGAGCCAGACAGGCCATAGCACAGATACGCAGTATTTT.

The chain is built from TRBV7-3 and TRBJ2-2; D is perhaps TRBD2 (7 bases). CDR1 is SGHTA, CDR2 FQGTGA, per germline. Trimming removed 2 bases from V and 5 bases from J, with 12 bases in between. CDR3 length: 15 residues. CDR3 amino acids: CASSLAGADTGELFF. The CDR3 DNA follows: TGTGCCAGCAGCTTAGCGGGGGCCGATACCGGGGAGCTGTTTTTT. Supplemented by reference TRBV7-3 and TRBJ2-2, the full variable domain reads GAGVSQTPSNKVTEKGKYVELRCDPISGHTALYWYRQSLGQGPEFLIYFQGTGAADDSGLPNDRFFAVRPEGSVSTLKIQRTERGDSAVYLCASSLAGADTGELFFGEGSRLTVL.